Below are 4 T cell receptor beta chains sequenced from a single sample in a study of blood T cell repertoires in COVID-19. Only in-frame clones appear in the TCRdb table, and some are missing; sequencing was by immunoSEQ multiplex PCR. The sample includes roughly 66,000 clones, about 89% of them seen just once. Sequencing was performed on peripheral blood. These receptors were obtained from a human donor in a cohort sampled during active COVID-19.

This chain joins TRBV27 and TRBJ1-4; D gene unclear. Germline assignment: CDR1 MNHEY and CDR2 SMNVEV (reference sequence). V gave up 5 bases and J gave up 4 bases, with 11 bases separating them. The CDR3 totals 14 residues. CDR3 loop: CASSRGHGNEKLFF. The CDR3 nucleotides are TGTGCCAGCAGTCGAGGTCATGGTAATGAAAAACTGTTTTTT.

This clone was found a few times. The chain uses TRBV7-9 and TRBJ1-2, with D perhaps matching TRBD1 (5 bases). V dropped 5 bases and J dropped 5 bases, with 15 bases sitting between them. There are 14 residues in the CDR3. The germline gives CDR1 SEHNR, CDR2 FQNEAQ (reference sequence). The CDR3 region is CASSPSGALYGYTF. The CDR3 bases are TGTGCCAGCAGCCCCAGCGGGGCTCTGTATGGCTACACCTTC.

In its sample, this clone was seen once. V usage is TRBV5-1 and J usage is TRBJ2-7, with 8 bases that match TRBD1. This CDR3 has 17 amino acids. The V and J ends lost 0 bases and 3 bases, in that order; junction bases with no gene match: 11. Germline V gene sequence: CDR1 SGHRS, CDR2 YFSETQ. CDR3 DNA: TGCGCCAGCAGCTTGGGGGCCGGGACAGGCAGTGGCTACGAGCAGTACTTC. Amino acids: CASSLGAGTGSGYEQYF.

The rearrangement joins TRBV6-6 to TRBJ2-3; perhaps TRBD1 as D (5 bases). The CDR3 is 14 amino acids. Trimming left V 6 bases short and J 1 base short, with 11 bases between. The germline V gene encodes CDR1 MNHNY and CDR2 SVGAGI (reference sequence). The CDR3 DNA is TGTGCCAGCAGCCGAGCCAGGGGCACAGATACGCAGTATTTT. Translation: CASSRARGTDTQYF.